A selection of T cell receptor beta chains follows, all from one sample in a study of tumor and adjacent non-tumor tissue in lung cancer. In TCRdb, the multiplex PCR reads were re-called with MiXCR into one record per CDR3 protein. The sample holds 85,000 to 130,000 distinct CDR3 sequences, roughly 60% seen once. Material: distant non-tumor lung tissue. Receptors were obtained from a man under 40 with non-small cell lung cancer. Each CDR3 is given with its conserved first and last residue. Fields, in order: clone size, J gene, D gene, V gene, CDR3 length, CDR3 protein, CDR3 DNA. The D gene is left open where the match is weak. Clone size appears in some rows only: once, few, many, or a class for an expanded clone.

>.|TRBJ2-3|TRBD1|TRBV4-3|15
CASSHGQGVTDTQYF
TGTGCCAGCAGCCACGGACAGGGGGTAACAGATACGCAGTATTTT
>.|TRBJ2-5|TRBD2|TRBV6-6|14
CASGESGRVETQYF
TGTGCCAGCGGTGAGTCAGGGAGGGTCGAAACCCAGTACTTC
>many|TRBJ1-1|.|TRBV12-3/TRBV12-4|12
CASSLLGAEAFF
TGTGCCAGCAGTCTTCTGGGAGCTGAAGCTTTCTTT
>.|TRBJ2-1|TRBD2|TRBV5-5|20
CASSSLTGTRGFSSYNEQFF
TGTGCCAGCAGCTCCTTAACCGGGACTAGGGGGTTCAGCTCATACAATGAGCAGTTCTTC
>.|TRBJ1-5|.|TRBV4-1|17
CAGSLFGGRDSNQPQHF
TGCGCCGGCAGCCTCTTTGGGGGCCGAGATAGCAATCAGCCCCAGCATTTT
>medium-sized|TRBJ1-2|.|TRBV29-1|12
CSVENQGGGYTF
TGCAGCGTTGAGAATCAGGGCGGTGGCTACACCTTC
>.|TRBJ2-1|.|TRBV12-3/TRBV12-4|13
CASLREGDNEQFF
TGTGCTAGCCTTCGAGAGGGGGACAATGAGCAGTTCTTC
>.|TRBJ2-1|.|TRBV6-1|19
CDSMSRASAAHEGYNEQLF
TGTGACAGCATGAGTCGGGCTAGCGCCGCCCACGAGGGCTACAATGAGCAGTTATTC
>.|TRBJ2-3|.|TRBV11-2|17
CASSLLIGLPSTDTQYF
TGTGCCAGCAGCTTATTAATCGGCCTTCCTAGCACAGATACGCAGTATTTT
>.|TRBJ2-7|TRBD1|TRBV4-1|15
CDSSQDRDRSYEQYF
TGCGACAGCAGCCAAGATAGGGACAGGTCCTACGAGCAGTACTTC
>.|TRBJ1-2|.|TRBV20-1|13
CSARLQGMDGYTF
TGCAGTGCTAGACTACAGGGAATGGATGGCTACACCTTC
>.|TRBJ2-2|TRBD2|TRBV11-2|14
CASSVSGGVVELFF
TGCGCCAGCAGCGTTAGCGGGGGGGTCGTGGAGCTGTTTTTT
>many|TRBJ2-2|.|TRBV6-1|15
CASSARTENTGELFF
TGTGCCAGCAGTGCTAGGACAGAGAACACCGGGGAGCTGTTTTTT
>.|TRBJ2-1|.|TRBV6-1|14
CASTLAGRAIGQFF
TGTGCCAGCACCCTCGCGGGCAGGGCAATTGGGCAGTTCTTC
>few|TRBJ2-1|.|TRBV4-2|16
CASSQDSAGAAPEQFF
TGTGCCAGCAGCCAAGATTCGGCGGGTGCGGCACCTGAGCAGTTCTTC
>.|TRBJ1-5|.|TRBV12-3/TRBV12-4|15
CVSSVFGVGNPPQHF
TGTGTCAGCAGTGTTTTTGGGGTTGGTAATCCGCCCCAGCATTTT
>many|TRBJ2-1|TRBD1|TRBV24-1|16
CATSDLRGQGADEQFF
TGTGCCACCAGTGACCTCCGGGGACAGGGGGCCGATGAGCAGTTCTTC
>few|TRBJ2-3|.|TRBV11-2|14
CASSLDVATDTQYF
TGTGCCAGCAGCTTAGACGTGGCCACAGATACGCAGTATTTT
>.|TRBJ1-4|.|TRBV12-3/TRBV12-4|14
CASIKAGHNEKLLF
TGTGCCAGCATCAAAGCGGGGCATAATGAAAAACTGCTTTTT
>.|TRBJ2-3|.|TRBV24-1|15
CAISDGRDSTDTQYF
TGTGCCATCAGTGATGGACGGGACAGCACAGATACGCAGTATTTT
>.|TRBJ2-1|TRBD2|TRBV4-2|17
CTSSQTPLAGAYNEQFF
TGTACCAGCAGCCAAACCCCCTTAGCGGGAGCCTACAATGAGCAATTCTTC
>.|TRBJ1-2|.|TRBV20-1|11
CSVLISGGYTF
TGCAGTGTACTCATCTCGGGGGGCTACACCTTC
>.|TRBJ2-3|.|TRBV11-2|15
CASTTLRSSTDTQYF
TGTGCCAGCACCACATTGCGGTCTAGCACAGATACGCAGTATTTT
>many|TRBJ2-1|.|TRBV4-1|14
CASSQDRPGTEQFF
TGCGCCAGCAGCCAAGATCGGCCCGGGACTGAGCAGTTCTTC
>.|TRBJ2-1|.|TRBV2|13
CASSEVADAEQFF
TGTGCCAGCAGTGAGGTAGCGGACGCTGAGCAGTTCTTC
>.|TRBJ2-7|.|TRBV29-1|12
CSVQGLGDEQYF
TGCAGCGTCCAGGGTTTAGGCGACGAGCAGTACTTC
>.|TRBJ2-3|.|TRBV11-2|16
CASSSRWGVYTDTHYF
TGTGCCAGCAGCTCCCGATGGGGAGTGTACACAGATACGCACTATTTT
>.|TRBJ1-3|.|TRBV11-2|15
CASGRASGAGNTIYF
TGTGCCAGCGGCCGAGCCTCAGGGGCTGGAAACACCATATATTTT
>.|TRBJ2-2|.|TRBV9|14
CASSGTLNTGELFF
TGTGCCAGCTCCGGGACACTGAACACCGGGGAGCTGTTTTTT
>many|TRBJ2-7|.|TRBV12-3/TRBV12-4|13
CASTSDRSYEQYF
TGTGCCAGTACATCCGACAGGTCCTACGAGCAGTACTTC
>once|TRBJ2-3|TRBD2|TRBV5-1|14
CASSGGGPTDTQYF
TGCGCCAGCAGCGGCGGGGGGCCCACAGATACGCAGTATTTT
>.|TRBJ2-7|TRBD2|TRBV20-1|14
CSAPTAGTVYEQYF
TGCAGTGCCCCCACAGCGGGAACGGTTTACGAGCAGTACTTC
>many|TRBJ2-4|.|TRBV20-1|11
CSGVAKNIQYF
TGCAGTGGGGTAGCCAAAAACATTCAGTACTTC
>few|TRBJ1-2|.|TRBV4-3|14
CASGQGLGNYGYTF
TGCGCCAGCGGCCAGGGACTGGGTAACTATGGCTACACCTTC
>many|TRBJ2-7|.|TRBV20-1|12
CSARQAVYEQYF
TGCAGTGCCCGACAGGCTGTCTACGAGCAGTACTTC
>.|TRBJ1-2|TRBD1|TRBV29-1|14
CSVEDRCGQGGYTF
TGCAGTGTTGAAGATCGGTGCGGACAGGGTGGCTACACCTTC
>.|TRBJ1-4|.|TRBV4-2|19
CASSPRGQTSYREGEKLFF
TGTGCCAGCAGCCCCCGAGGGCAGACCAGTTACAGGGAAGGGGAAAAACTGTTTTTC
>.|TRBJ2-2|.|TRBV20-1|16
CSARDIRGGDARELLF
TGCAGTGCTAGAGATATTAGAGGGGGGGATGCCAGGGAGCTGCTTTTT
>.|TRBJ1-2|.|TRBV6-5|13
CASSQNQGTGYNF
TGTGCCAGCAGTCAGAACCAGGGGACTGGGTACAACTTC
>once|TRBJ2-1|.|TRBV12-3/TRBV12-4|11
CASSRVLGQFF
TGTGCTAGCAGCCGAGTACTGGGGCAGTTCTTC
>many|TRBJ1-2|TRBD1|TRBV4-3|14
CASSQSRGPYGYTF
TGCGCCAGCAGCCAGTCCAGGGGGCCTTATGGCTACACCTTC
>.|TRBJ1-5|.|TRBV29-1|10
CSVRDQLQHF
TGTAGCGTGAGGGATCAGCTCCAGCATTTT
>.|TRBJ2-5|TRBD2|TRBV5-1|15
CASSAGGPRQETQHF
TGCGCCAGCAGCGCGGGGGGGCCGAGGCAAGAGACCCAGCACTTC